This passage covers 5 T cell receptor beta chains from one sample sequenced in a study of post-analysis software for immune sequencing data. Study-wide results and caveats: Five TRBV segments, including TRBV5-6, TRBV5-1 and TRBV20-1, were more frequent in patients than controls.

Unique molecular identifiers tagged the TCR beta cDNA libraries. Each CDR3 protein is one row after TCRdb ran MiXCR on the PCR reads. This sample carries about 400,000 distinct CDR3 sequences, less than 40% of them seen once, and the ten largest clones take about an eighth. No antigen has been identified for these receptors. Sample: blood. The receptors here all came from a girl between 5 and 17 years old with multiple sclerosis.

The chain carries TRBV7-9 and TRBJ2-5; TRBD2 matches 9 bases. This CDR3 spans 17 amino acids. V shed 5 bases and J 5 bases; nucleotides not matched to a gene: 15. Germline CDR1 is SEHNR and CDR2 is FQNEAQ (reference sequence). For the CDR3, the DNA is TGTGCCAGCAGCCCCCTTCGGAGCGGGGGGCCCCGGGAGACCCAGTACTTC. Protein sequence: CASSPLRSGGPRETQYF.

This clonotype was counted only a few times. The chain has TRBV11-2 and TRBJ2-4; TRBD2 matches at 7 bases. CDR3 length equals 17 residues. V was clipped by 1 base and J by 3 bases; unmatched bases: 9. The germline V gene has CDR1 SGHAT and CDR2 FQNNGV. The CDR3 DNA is TGTGCCAGCAGCTTAGCCTGGGGGGGTTTCGTCAAAAACATTCAGTACTTC. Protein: CASSLAWGGFVKNIQYF.

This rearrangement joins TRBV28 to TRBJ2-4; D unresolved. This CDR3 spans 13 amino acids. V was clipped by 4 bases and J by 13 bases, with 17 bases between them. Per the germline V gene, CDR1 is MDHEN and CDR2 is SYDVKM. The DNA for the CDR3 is TGTGCCAGCAGTTCGCACCTAGGCTACGTGCAGTACTTC. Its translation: CASSSHLGYVQYF.

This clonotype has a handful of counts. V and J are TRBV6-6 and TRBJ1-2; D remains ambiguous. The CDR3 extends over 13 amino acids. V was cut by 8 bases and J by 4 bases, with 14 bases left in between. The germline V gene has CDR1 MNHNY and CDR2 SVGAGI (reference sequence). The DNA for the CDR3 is TGTGCCAGCTCTGAGGCAGCGGGCTATGGCTACACCTTC. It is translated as CASSEAAGYGYTF.

This CDR3 is CASSLQPGQGLTAQAFF. The DNA of the CDR3 is TGTGCCAGCAGCTTACAACCGGGACAGGGCCTTACTGCTCAAGCTTTCTTT. The chain is built from TRBV7-9 and TRBJ1-1, with 9 bases aligning to TRBD1. The J segment lost 9 bases and the V segment lost 2 bases, leaving 16 bases of the junction unmatched. The CDR3 length is 17 residues. Germline V gives CDR1 SEHNR, CDR2 FQNEAQ (reference sequence).